One and the same sample provided the 3 T cell receptor beta chains below, sequenced in a study of identical twins. MiXCR was run by TCRdb on the 5' RACE reads, yielding one entry per CDR3 protein. Of fewer than 550,000 distinct CDR3 sequences listed, approximately 16% are singletons. This same sample was also taken into another study, of yellow fever vaccine responses in identical twins.

Sequenced material: CD4+ T cells sorted from blood. The receptors shown here come from a woman aged 18 to 35 in good health.

This clonotype was counted a few times. The junction shows a germline mismatch at one end, possibly a read error. This chain uses TRBV3-1 with TRBJ2-1; TRBD2 aligns across 13 bases. Looked up from germline, CDR1 is LGHDT and CDR2 is YNNKEL (reference sequence). CDR3 length equals 15 residues. CDR3 region: CASSHRLAGGPDPLF. Here the CDR3 DNA reads TGTGCCAGCAGCCATAGACTAGCGGGGGGCCCCGACCCTCTCTTC.

This clonotype was seen just once. The V and J genes are TRBV7-6 and TRBJ2-3, with 7 bases lining up with TRBD1. Germline V CDR1 and CDR2: SGHVS, FNYEAQ. V dropped 3 bases and J dropped 5; count of bases not matched to a gene: 14. The CDR3 runs 17 residues. The CDR3 bases are TGTGCCAGCAGCTTGTTCGAGGGGGCAGGGAATATAGATACGCAGTATTTT. The encoded protein is CASSLFEGAGNIDTQYF.

This chain's CDR3 is CASSLAKTGVYEQYF. DNA of the CDR3: TGCGCCAGCAGCTTGGCCAAGACAGGGGTCTACGAGCAGTACTTC. V usage is TRBV5-1 and J usage is TRBJ2-7, with 8 nucleotides matching TRBD1. Per germline, CDR1 SGHRS and CDR2 YFSETQ. The CDR3 extends over 15 amino acids. Trimming took 0 bases from V and 3 from J; bases not matched to a gene: 5.